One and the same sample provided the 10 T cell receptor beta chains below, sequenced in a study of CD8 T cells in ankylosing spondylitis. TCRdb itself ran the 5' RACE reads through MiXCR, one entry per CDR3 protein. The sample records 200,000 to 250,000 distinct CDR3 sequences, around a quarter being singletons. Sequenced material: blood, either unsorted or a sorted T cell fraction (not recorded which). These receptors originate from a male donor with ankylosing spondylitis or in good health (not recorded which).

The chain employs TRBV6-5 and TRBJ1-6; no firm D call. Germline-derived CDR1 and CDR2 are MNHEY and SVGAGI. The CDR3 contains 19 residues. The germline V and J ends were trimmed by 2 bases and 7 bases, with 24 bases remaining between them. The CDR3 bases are TGTGCCAGCAGTTACCATGGCGAGTCTGTGCGAGGGTTGAATTCACCCCTCCACTTT. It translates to CASSYHGESVRGLNSPLHF.

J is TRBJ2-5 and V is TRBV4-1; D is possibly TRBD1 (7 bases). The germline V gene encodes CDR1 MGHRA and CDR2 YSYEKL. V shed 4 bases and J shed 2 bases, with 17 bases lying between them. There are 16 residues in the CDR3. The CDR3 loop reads CASSLEGARRQETQYF. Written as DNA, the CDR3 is TGCGCCAGCAGCCTGGAGGGGGCCCGTCGGCAAGAGACCCAGTACTTC.

The CDR3: CSVDFGANVLTF. CDR3 in DNA: TGCAGCGTTGATTTTGGGGCCAACGTCCTGACTTTC. The V and J genes are TRBV29-1 and TRBJ2-6; no firm D call. The CDR3 length is 12 residues. V was trimmed by 3 bases and J by 3 bases, leaving 3 bases between them. Germline V CDR1 and CDR2: SQVTM, ANQGSEA.

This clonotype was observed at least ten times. The CDR3: CSARAFASSYNEQFF. The CDR3 DNA reads as TGCAGTGCTAGAGCTTTTGCCAGCTCCTACAATGAGCAGTTCTTC. The chain combines TRBV20-1 with TRBJ2-1; D is uncertain. The CDR3 spans 15 residues. Germline lookup yields CDR1 DFQATT and CDR2 SNEGSKA (reference sequence). Trimming shortened V by 1 base and J by 0 bases, and 10 bases separated the two germline ends.

CDR3 in amino acids: CSASLLAGAEQYF. Here the CDR3 DNA reads TGCAGTGCTAGTTTGTTAGCGGGAGCAGAGCAGTACTTC. The chain combines TRBV20-1 with TRBJ2-7; 9 bases match TRBD2. Looked up from germline, CDR1 is DFQATT and CDR2 is SNEGSKA (reference sequence). V shed 3 bases, J shed 7 bases, and the junction held 7 bases outside the gene matches. This CDR3 contains 13 residues.

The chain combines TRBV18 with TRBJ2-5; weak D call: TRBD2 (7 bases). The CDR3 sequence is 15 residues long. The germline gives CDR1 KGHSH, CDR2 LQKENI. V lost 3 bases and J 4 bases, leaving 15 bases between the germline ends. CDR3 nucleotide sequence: TGTGCCAGCTCACCCCTCGGGGGGCTCAGAGAGACCCAGTACTTC. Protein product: CASSPLGGLRETQYF.

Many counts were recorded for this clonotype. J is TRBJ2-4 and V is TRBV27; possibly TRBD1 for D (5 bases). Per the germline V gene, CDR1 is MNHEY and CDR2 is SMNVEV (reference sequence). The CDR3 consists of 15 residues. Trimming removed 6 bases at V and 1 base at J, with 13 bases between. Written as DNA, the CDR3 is TGTGCCAGCAGCCAGGGTTATCACGCCAAAAACATTCAGTACTTC. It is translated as CASSQGYHAKNIQYF.

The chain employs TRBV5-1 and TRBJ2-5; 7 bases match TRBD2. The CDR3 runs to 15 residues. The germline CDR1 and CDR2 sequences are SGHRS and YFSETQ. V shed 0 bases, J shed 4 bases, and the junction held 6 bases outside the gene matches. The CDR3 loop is CASSLAFGGRETQYF. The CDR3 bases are TGCGCCAGCAGCTTGGCCTTCGGGGGGAGAGAGACCCAGTACTTC.

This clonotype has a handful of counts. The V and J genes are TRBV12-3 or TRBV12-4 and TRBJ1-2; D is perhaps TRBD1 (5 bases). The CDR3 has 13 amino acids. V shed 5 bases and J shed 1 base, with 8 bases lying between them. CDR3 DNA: TGTGCCAGCAGTATCGGGGGTAACTATGGCTACACCTTC. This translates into CASSIGGNYGYTF.

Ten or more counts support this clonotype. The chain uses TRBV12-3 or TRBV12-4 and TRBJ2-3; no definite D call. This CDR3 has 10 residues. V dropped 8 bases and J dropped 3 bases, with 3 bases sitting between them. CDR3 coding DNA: TGTGCCAGCGGGACAGATACGCAGTATTTT. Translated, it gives CASGTDTQYF.